Listed below are T cell receptor beta chains from one sample, sequenced in a study of cytomegalovirus exposure and HLA in healthy donors. Assay: immunoSEQ multiplex PCR; the TCRdb copy retains only in-frame clones and omits some. Among about 240,000 clones listed, 75% to 90% were seen once. Sequencing was done on a sample of PBMCs. The receptor source for this set is a woman aged 25 to 45 in good health and CMV-seropositive. CDR3s include the opening cysteine and the closing phenylalanine or tryptophan. The D gene is left open where the match is weak. Clone size is shown for a subset of rows, as once, few, many or a class of expanded clone.

.,.,TRBV5-1,TRBJ1-1,TGCGCCAGCAGCCTCAAAGACAACGTCCTCGATGAAGCTTTCTTT,CASSLKDNVLDEAFF
once,TRBD2,TRBV11-3,TRBJ2-1,TGTGCCAGCAGCTTAAGAAGCGGGGCTTGGGATGAGCAGTTCTTC,CASSLRSGAWDEQFF
.,TRBD1,TRBV9,TRBJ1-5,TGTGCCAGCAGCCCCACAGGGGGCACCAATCAGCCCCAGCATTTT,CASSPTGGTNQPQHF
.,.,TRBV4-1,TRBJ1-4,TGCGCCAGCAGCCAAGAAGAACTGATCGAAAAACTGTTTTTT,CASSQEELIEKLFF
many,.,TRBV25-1,TRBJ2-5,TGTGCCAGCAGTGCTAATCAAGAGACCCAGTACTTC,CASSANQETQYF
.,TRBD2,TRBV5-4,TRBJ2-1,TGTGCCAGCAGCTTCTCCCTAGCGGAGTACAATGAGCAGTTCTTC,CASSFSLAEYNEQFF
.,TRBD2,TRBV19,TRBJ2-2,TGTGCCAGTAGTATAGGGGAGGGGACCGGGCCCGGGGAGCTGTTTTTT,CASSIGEGTGPGELFF
.,.,TRBV15,TRBJ1-2,TGTGCCACCACGGACATTTCCTCGCCCTATGGCTACACCTTC,CATTDISSPYGYTF
.,TRBD1,TRBV7-9,TRBJ1-4,TGTGCCAGCAGCTCCTACAGGGGCCCCATAAATGAAAAACTGTTTTTT,CASSSYRGPINEKLFF
.,TRBD1,TRBV27,TRBJ2-1,TGTGCCAGCAGACTCGACAGGGGCTTGGCGAATGAGCAGTTCTTC,CASRLDRGLANEQFF
.,TRBD1,TRBV4-1,TRBJ1-2,TGCGCCAGCAGCCAAGAACCGACAGGGCCTCTTCATGGCTACACCTTC,CASSQEPTGPLHGYTF
.,.,TRBV6-1,TRBJ1-4,TGTGCCAGCAGTGGCTTGAGTGCAACTAATGAAAAACTGTTTTTT,CASSGLSATNEKLFF
.,.,TRBV28,TRBJ2-7,TGTGCCAGCAGTGCTAGTGGAGGGTATGGGGAATACGAGCAGTACTTC,CASSASGGYGEYEQYF
once,.,TRBV27,TRBJ2-7,TGTGCCAGCAGTCCACGGACAGCCAAAGCCTACGAGCAGTACTTC,CASSPRTAKAYEQYF
.,TRBD1,TRBV30,TRBJ1-2,TGTGCACGGACAGGGGGAGGCTATGGCTACACCTTC,CARTGGGYGYTF
.,.,TRBV6-1,TRBJ1-3,TGTGCCAGCAGTGAAGGAATGGGGAGTGACTCTGGAAACACCATATATTTT,CASSEGMGSDSGNTIYF
.,.,TRBV7-8,TRBJ1-5,TGTGCCAGCAGCTTAGACGGGACACAGAATCAGCCCCAGCATTTT,CASSLDGTQNQPQHF
.,.,TRBV2,TRBJ1-4,TGTGCCAGCATGGAGTATGAAAAACTGTTTTTT,CASMEYEKLFF
.,.,TRBV6-5,TRBJ1-1,TGTGCCAGCAGTTACGGGGGGATGAACACTGAAGCTTTCTTT,CASSYGGMNTEAFF
.,TRBD2,TRBV5-1,TRBJ2-7,TGCGCCAGCAGCCTGTGGGTAGCGGGAGAAGGTCTGTCCTACGAGCAGTACTTC,CASSLWVAGEGLSYEQYF
few,.,TRBV14,TRBJ2-7,TGTGCCAGCAGCATCTGGGAGGAGCAGTACTTC,CASSIWEEQYF
.,.,TRBV5-4,TRBJ1-5,TGTGCCAGCAGCTTGATTCAGGGGCAGGTTGCCAGGCCCCAGCATTTT,CASSLIQGQVARPQHF
.,.,TRBV19,TRBJ1-5,TGTGCCAGTAGTAAAAGGATGACTGCTGCCGACGATCAGCCCCAGCATTTT,CASSKRMTAADDQPQHF
.,TRBD1,TRBV13,TRBJ2-2,TGTGCCAGCACACGTCGCGGGACAGGGAACACCGGGGAGCTGTTTTTT,CASTRRGTGNTGELFF
.,TRBD1,TRBV28,TRBJ2-3,TGTGCCAGCAGTAGCGGGGACAGGGTCACAGATACGCAGTATTTT,CASSSGDRVTDTQYF
.,TRBD1,TRBV6-1,TRBJ1-1,TGTGCCAGCAGTGAAGCGTCCGGGACAGAGAACACTGAAGCTTTCTTT,CASSEASGTENTEAFF
.,.,TRBV7-9,TRBJ1-2,TGTGCCAGCAGCTTGGACAGTTCTAACTATGGCTACACCTTC,CASSLDSSNYGYTF